This entry lists 29 T cell receptor beta chains sequenced from one sample in a study of blood T cell repertoires in COVID-19. Data came from immunoSEQ multiplex PCR; TCRdb stores just in-frame clones and leaves some out. Among 210,000 or so clones listed, about 85% were seen once. The sample consisted of peripheral blood. The source of these receptors is a woman under 30 who had recovered from COVID-19.

This chain joins TRBV11-2 and TRBJ2-7; tentatively, D is TRBD1 (6 bases). The V end was cut by 5 bases, the J end by 3 bases, with 14 bases between. Germline CDR1 SGHAT, CDR2 FQNNGV. The CDR3 totals 14 residues. The CDR3 here is CASSMTGAVYEQYF. The CDR3 DNA sequence: TGTGCCAGCAGCATGACAGGAGCCGTCTACGAGCAGTACTTC.

This chain links TRBV11-3 with TRBJ2-2, with TRBD2 matching 9 bases. Trimming at V came to 7 bases and at J to 2 bases, leaving 2 bases not matched to a gene. Germline loops: CDR1 SGHNT, CDR2 YENEEA. CDR3 size: 14 residues. CDR3 loop: CASKREENTGELFF. CDR3 sequence (DNA): TGTGCCAGCAAGCGGGAGGAAAACACCGGGGAGCTGTTTTTT. The whole variable domain, filled in from reference TRBV11-3 and TRBJ2-2, reads EAGVVQSPRYKIIEKKQPVAFWCNPISGHNTLYWYLQNLGQGPELLIRYENEEAVDDSQLPKDRFSAERLKGVDSTLKIQPAELGDSAVYLCASKREENTGELFFGEGSRLTVL.

The CDR3 bases are TGTGCCAGCAGTAATCTAGCGGGCGATACCTACAATGAGCAGTTCTTC. Residues: CASSNLAGDTYNEQFF. The genes are TRBV6-2 or TRBV6-3 and TRBJ2-1, with 8 positions matching TRBD2. V was pared by 5 bases and J by 2 bases, with 8 bases of the junction left unmatched. Germline V lookup: CDR1 MNHEY, CDR2 SVGEGT. The CDR3 runs 16 residues.

This rearrangement joins TRBV27 to TRBJ2-7; 11 bases map to TRBD2. Germline loops: CDR1 MNHEY, CDR2 SMNVEV (reference sequence). The CDR3 has 16 residues. Trimming at V came to 3 bases and at J to 2 bases, leaving 6 bases not matched to a gene. The DNA for the CDR3 is TGTGCCAGCAGTTTTGATAGCGGGAGGGGAACCTACGAGCAGTACTTC. As protein: CASSFDSGRGTYEQYF.

V and J are TRBV19 and TRBJ2-2, with TRBD1 identical over 8 bases. Trimming at V came to 8 bases and at J to 3 bases, leaving 2 bases not matched to a gene. The germline gives CDR1 LNHDA, CDR2 SQIVND (reference sequence). The CDR3 loop spans 13 amino acids. CDR3 loop: CASRDRYTGELFF. DNA of the CDR3: TGTGCCAGTCGGGACAGGTACACCGGGGAGCTGTTTTTT.

The chain joins TRBV19 to TRBJ1-2; D remains unclear. This CDR3 has 13 residues. The germline V and J ends were trimmed by 5 bases and 3 bases, with 10 bases remaining between them. Germline CDR1 LNHDA, CDR2 SQIVND (reference sequence). The CDR3 DNA is TGTGCCAGTAGTTCGAACTTCGACTATGGCTACACCTTC. Its protein product is CASSSNFDYGYTF.

The chain couples TRBV10-1 to TRBJ2-1; 7 positions match TRBD1. Germline lookup yields CDR1 WNHNN and CDR2 SYGVQD (reference sequence). The length of the CDR3 is 16 residues. With V trimmed by 3 bases and J by 6 bases, 11 bases remained unmatched. This chain's CDR3 is CASSDTGGTAFNEQFF. Here the CDR3 DNA reads TGCGCCAGCAGTGACACTGGTGGGACAGCCTTCAATGAGCAGTTCTTC.

This chain uses TRBV19 with TRBJ1-1, with 10 bases identical to TRBD1. The CDR3 sequence is 18 residues long. Germline V gene data show CDR1 as LNHDA and CDR2 as SQIVND (reference sequence). V shed 1 base, J shed 4 bases, and the junction held 12 bases outside the gene matches. This CDR3 reads CASSIATTGGGRGTEAFF. DNA of the CDR3: TGTGCCAGTAGTATAGCCACGACAGGGGGCGGTCGAGGCACTGAAGCTTTCTTT.

The chain uses TRBV2 and TRBJ2-1; 7 bases fit TRBD1. Germline CDR1 is SNHLY and CDR2 is FYNNEI. The CDR3 covers 13 residues. J lost 6 bases, V lost 9 bases, and 8 bases had no gene match. DNA for the CDR3: TGTGCCAGAGGGACAGAATACCTCAATGAGCAGTTCTTC. Its protein product is CARGTEYLNEQFF.

This clone came up once. J is TRBJ1-3 and V is TRBV6-5; D is possibly TRBD1 (5 bases). V was cut by 6 bases and J by 3 bases, with 15 bases left in between. Germline V lookup: CDR1 MNHEY, CDR2 SVGAGI. The CDR3 is made up of 15 amino acids. CDR3 protein: CASSPRGIHGNTIYF. The CDR3 DNA follows: TGTGCCAGCAGCCCCCGGGGGATACATGGAAACACCATATATTTT.

J is TRBJ2-7 and V is TRBV6-5; tentative D call: TRBD2 (6 bases). Germline CDR1 and CDR2: MNHEY and SVGAGI. The CDR3 extends over 13 amino acids. V lost 11 bases and J 5 bases, leaving 19 bases between the germline ends. This CDR3 is CAGPGLRSHEQYF. CDR3 DNA sequence: TGTGCCGGACCGGGACTGCGGAGTCACGAGCAGTACTTC.

The chain recombines TRBV5-6 with TRBJ1-6, with 7 bases that match TRBD1. CDR3 length equals 17 residues. Germline V gene data show CDR1 as SGHDT and CDR2 as YYEEEE. The ends lost 2 bases at V and 7 bases at J; junction bases unmatched: 12. The chain's CDR3 is CASSFFDDRVGNSPLHF. DNA for the CDR3: TGTGCCAGCAGCTTCTTCGACGACAGGGTGGGGAATTCACCCCTCCACTTT.

This clone was found once. In nucleotides, the CDR3 is TGTGCCAGTAGTTCCCAGGGACAGGGGGGAGGCGAGCAGTACTTC. It translates to CASSSQGQGGGEQYF. The chain is built from TRBV19 and TRBJ2-7, with 11 bases lining up with TRBD1. With 5 bases clipped from V and 6 bases from J, the junction kept 9 bases outside the gene matches. CDR3 length equals 15 residues. CDR1 and CDR2 (germline): LNHDA, SQIVND (reference sequence). Based on the CDR3 plus reference TRBV19 and TRBJ2-7, the full variable domain is DGGITQSPKYLFRKEGQNVTLSCEQNLNHDAMYWYRQDPGQGLRLIYYSQIVNDFQKGDIAEGYSVSREKKESFPLTVTSAQKNPTAFYLCASSSQGQGGGEQYFGPGTRLTVT.

This chain connects TRBV29-1 to TRBJ1-2, with TRBD1 matching over 7 bases. Germline-derived CDR1 and CDR2 are SQVTM and ANQGSEA. The V and J ends lost 6 bases and 2 bases, in that order; junction bases with no gene match: 9. The CDR3 runs 14 residues. DNA for the CDR3: TGCAGCGTAGGGACAGCGGCCTCAAACTATGGCTACACCTTC. It encodes CSVGTAASNYGYTF.

This clone appeared once. This chain joins TRBV9 and TRBJ2-2, with TRBD1 matching over 8 bases. The germline V gene encodes CDR1 SGDLS and CDR2 YYNGEE. This CDR3 comprises 15 residues. The trim removed 1 base at V and 2 bases at J, leaving 1 base unmatched. The CDR3 bases are TGTGCCAGCAGCGTAACAGGGGGTAACACCGGGGAGCTGTTTTTT. Its translation is CASSVTGGNTGELFF.

This sequence joins TRBV5-6 and TRBJ2-1; D not certain. This CDR3 region has 13 residues. Germline CDR1 and CDR2: SGHDT and YYEEEE. The V end was cut by 0 bases, the J end by 3 bases, with 4 bases between. The CDR3 nucleotides read TGTGCCAGCAGCTTGGGCAGCTACAATGAGCAGTTCTTC. Protein product: CASSLGSYNEQFF.

This clone was counted a single time. The chain has TRBV11-2 and TRBJ1-2; D is unclear. Germline V gene sequence: CDR1 SGHAT, CDR2 FQNNGV. The ends were cut back, 2 bases at V and 8 bases at J, with 9 bases in the middle. This CDR3 region has 12 residues. The CDR3 loop is CASSLNTGGYTF. In DNA form, the CDR3 reads TGTGCCAGCAGCTTAAATACGGGAGGCTACACCTTC.

The rearrangement joins TRBV6-5 to TRBJ1-2; 9 bases are shared with TRBD1. This CDR3 region has 15 residues. The V segment lost 3 bases and the J segment 5 bases; nucleotides outside the gene matches: 7. Germline V gene sequence: CDR1 MNHEY, CDR2 SVGAGI. The CDR3 DNA is TGTGCCAGCAGTTATCCGGGACAGGGTAGTTATGGCTACACCTTC. This codes for CASSYPGQGSYGYTF.

J is TRBJ1-2 and V is TRBV15; D possibly corresponds to TRBD1 (5 bases). Germline V gene data show CDR1 as LNHNV and CDR2 as YYDKDF (reference sequence). V lost 0 bases to trimming and J lost 2 bases, with 7 bases between them. This CDR3 has 14 amino acids. CDR3 residues: CATSRETDNYGYTF. CDR3 nucleotides: TGTGCCACCAGCAGAGAGACAGACAACTATGGCTACACCTTC.

This chain links TRBV11-2 with TRBJ2-2, with no clear D. Germline lookup yields CDR1 SGHAT and CDR2 FQNNGV. CDR3 length: 13 amino acids. V dropped 0 bases and J dropped 6 bases, with 5 bases sitting between them. The CDR3 loop is CASSLDPAGELFF. CDR3 nucleotide sequence: TGTGCCAGCAGCTTAGATCCGGCCGGGGAGCTGTTTTTT.

This chain links TRBV7-9 with TRBJ2-7; D ambiguous. The V end was cut by 0 bases, the J end by 3 bases, with 6 bases between. The CDR3 loop spans 13 amino acids. Per germline, CDR1 SEHNR and CDR2 FQNEAQ (reference sequence). The CDR3 coding sequence is TGTGCCAGCAGCTTAGCGGGCGTCTACGAGCAGTACTTC. Protein: CASSLAGVYEQYF.

This chain links TRBV11-3 with TRBJ2-1; D possibly corresponds to TRBD1 (5 bases). The V end was cut by 2 bases, the J end by 8 bases, with 10 bases between. The CDR3 loop spans 13 amino acids. Germline V gene lookup returns CDR1 SGHNT and CDR2 YENEEA. CDR3 sequence (DNA): TGTGCCAGCAGCTTAAGGGGTTGGGATGAGCAGTTCTTC. Translated: CASSLRGWDEQFF.

This clone appeared once. CDR3 protein: CASSLGGLYNEQFF. The CDR3 DNA reads as TGTGCCAGCAGCTTGGGAGGACTCTACAATGAGCAGTTCTTC. V usage is TRBV5-8 and J usage is TRBJ2-1; tentative D call: TRBD2 (5 bases). Trimming stripped 0 bases from V and 3 bases from J, with 7 bases between. CDR3 length equals 14 residues. Per germline, CDR1 SGHTS and CDR2 YDEGEE. The variable domain in full, completed from reference TRBV5-8 and TRBJ2-1, reads EAGVTQSPTHLIKTRGQQATLRCSPISGHTSVYWYQQALGLGLQFLLWYDEGEERNRGNFPPRFSGRQFPNYSSELNVNALELEDSALYLCASSLGGLYNEQFFGPGTRLTVL.

V and J are TRBV6-5 and TRBJ1-5; TRBD1 might be the D (5 bases). Per germline, CDR1 MNHEY and CDR2 SVGAGI. Trimming took off 2 bases at V and 3 bases at J, with 11 bases between the two ends. The CDR3 sequence is 15 residues long. This CDR3 is CASSYGSGHNQPQHF. CDR3 coding DNA: TGTGCCAGCAGTTACGGGTCAGGGCACAATCAGCCCCAGCATTTT.

This chain joins TRBV6-1 and TRBJ1-5; 8 bases match TRBD1. Trimming at V came to 4 bases and at J to 3 bases, leaving 8 bases not matched to a gene. From germline, CDR1 is MNHNS and CDR2 SASEGT. The CDR3 runs 16 residues. CDR3 protein: CASSGKDRVYNQPQHF. In nucleotides, the CDR3 is TGTGCCAGCAGTGGGAAGGACAGGGTCTACAATCAGCCCCAGCATTTT.

A few counts support this clone. The J gene is TRBJ2-7, the V gene TRBV19; the D gene is possibly TRBD1 (5 bases). V dropped 3 bases and J dropped 6 bases, with 9 bases sitting between them. Germline V lookup: CDR1 LNHDA, CDR2 SQIVND (reference sequence). This CDR3 has 12 residues. The CDR3 here is CASSIAGSEQYF. In DNA, the CDR3 is TGTGCCAGTAGTATCGCAGGGTCCGAGCAGTACTTC.

V usage is TRBV6-5 and J usage is TRBJ1-2; 8 nucleotides align to TRBD1. J lost 6 bases, V lost 4 bases, and 7 bases had no gene match. Per the germline V gene, CDR1 is MNHEY and CDR2 is SVGAGI. The CDR3 runs to 14 residues. For the CDR3, the DNA is TGTGCCAGCAGTTCCACCGGGACAGGTGATGGCTACACCTTC. Translating it yields CASSSTGTGDGYTF.

The V gene is TRBV15, the J gene TRBJ2-5; D is perhaps TRBD2 (5 bases). The CDR3 length is 17 residues. The germline V gene encodes CDR1 LNHNV and CDR2 YYDKDF (reference sequence). With 0 bases removed from V and 2 bases from J, the gap between germline ends came to 16 bases. The CDR3, as DNA: TGTGCCACCAGCAGAGAAGGAGGAGCGCCAAAACAAGAGACCCAGTACTTC. This codes for CATSREGGAPKQETQYF.

V gene TRBV5-1 combines with J gene TRBJ2-7, with 7 bases lining up with TRBD2. With 3 bases clipped from V and 4 bases from J, the junction kept 10 bases outside the gene matches. The CDR3 is 15 amino acids. The germline gives CDR1 SGHRS, CDR2 YFSETQ. The CDR3 reads CASSWTPSGNYEQYF. The CDR3 DNA reads TGCGCCAGCAGCTGGACGCCTAGCGGAAATTACGAGCAGTACTTC.